This TCR beta chain comes out of a study of blood T cell repertoires in COVID-19. Study-level background: Sample material is recorded as cDNA or gDNA derived from T cells, B-cell-depleted T cells, or PBMCs.

Data came from immunoSEQ multiplex PCR; TCRdb stores just in-frame clones and leaves some out. The table shows roughly 280,000 clones, with roughly 90% occurring only once. The CDR3 has 12 amino acids. Germline values: CDR1 SEHNR, CDR2 FQNEAQ (reference sequence). Trimming removed 8 bases at V and 7 bases at J, with 11 bases between. This TCR was recovered from a woman in her twenties or thirties with COVID-19, enrolled during active disease. The chain has TRBV7-9 and TRBJ2-2, with D tentatively TRBD1 (6 bases). Sequences were obtained from peripheral blood. CDR3 nucleotides: TGTGCCAGCTCTGGACAGAACGGGGAGCTGTTTTTT. Amino acids: CASSGQNGELFF. Supplemented by reference TRBV7-9 and TRBJ2-2, the full variable domain reads DTGVSQNPRHKITKRGQNVTFRCDPISEHNRLYWYRQTLGQGPEFLTYFQNEAQLEKSRLLSDRFSAERPKGSFSTLEIQRTEQGDSAMYLCASSGQNGELFFGEGSRLTVL.